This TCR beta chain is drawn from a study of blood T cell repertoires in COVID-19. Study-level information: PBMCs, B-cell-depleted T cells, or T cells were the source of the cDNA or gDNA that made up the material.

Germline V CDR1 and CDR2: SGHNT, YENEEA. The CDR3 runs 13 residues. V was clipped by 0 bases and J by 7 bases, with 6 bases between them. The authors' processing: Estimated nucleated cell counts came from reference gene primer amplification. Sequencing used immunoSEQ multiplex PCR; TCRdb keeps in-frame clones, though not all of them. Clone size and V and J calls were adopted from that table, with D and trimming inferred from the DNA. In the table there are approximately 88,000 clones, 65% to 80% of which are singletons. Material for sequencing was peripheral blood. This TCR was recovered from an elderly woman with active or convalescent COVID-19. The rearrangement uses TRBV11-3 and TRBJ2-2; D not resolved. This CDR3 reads CASSLDFSGELFF. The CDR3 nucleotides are TGTGCCAGCAGCTTAGATTTTAGCGGGGAGCTGTTTTTT.